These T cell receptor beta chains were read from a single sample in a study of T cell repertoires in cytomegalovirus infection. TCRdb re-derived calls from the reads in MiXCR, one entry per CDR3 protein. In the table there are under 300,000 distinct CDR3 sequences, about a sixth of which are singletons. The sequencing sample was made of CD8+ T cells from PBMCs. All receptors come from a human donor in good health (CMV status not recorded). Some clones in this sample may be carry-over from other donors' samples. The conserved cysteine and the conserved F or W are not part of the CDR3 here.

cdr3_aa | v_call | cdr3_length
ASSLTPPGLADQETQY | TRBV7-6 | 16
ASSPGTGGATEAF | TRBV5-1 | 13
ASSQRALRAGDGGEAF | TRBV14 | 16
ASSGRERGNEQF | TRBV6-5 | 12
ATSRARAGWTNTQY | TRBV15 | 14
ASSQRTSGAPPVGNEQF | TRBV4-3 | 17
ASSAAPGGLEQY | TRBV25-1 | 12
ASGLSYGYEQY | TRBV12-5 | 11
SARDRAGGTYNEQF | TRBV20-1 | 14
ASSQDGAGGRSYNEQF | TRBV14 | 16
ASSHWGLAGALGGTDTQY | TRBV4-1 | 18
ASSQDRGLEKLF | TRBV4-3 | 12
ASIKDRLNTEAF | TRBV19 | 12
ASSFPPDRNSYEQY | TRBV28 | 14
ASSYQETQY | TRBV7-8 | 9
ASSPGLPTNYGYT | TRBV7-9 | 13
ASSPSRGLAGGDINTDTQY | TRBV28 | 19
ASSLVHRQRDEQY | TRBV7-9 | 13
ASSFTAGGLVTDTQY | TRBV7-9 | 15
ASNPSGTGGGYGYT | TRBV27 | 14
ASSLGYPGELF | TRBV28 | 11
AITKTGERGYNEQF | TRBV10-3 | 14
ASSHPGIGEKLF | TRBV4-2 | 12
ASSPLMGEQY | TRBV12-3/TRBV12-4 | 10
AVAAGSSSYEQY | TRBV19 | 12
SARCANQPQH | TRBV20-1 | 10
ASSRSGADTQY | TRBV28 | 11
ASSLGDLSYEQY | TRBV5-4 | 12
ASSTDGYQETQY | TRBV5-1 | 12
SARPWGNYEQN | TRBV20-1 | 11
ASSQDGGGGEQF | TRBV4-2 | 12
ASSIAGVEDTQY | TRBV19 | 12
ASRSTPDRMNTEAF | TRBV2 | 14
ASSLHGIETQY | TRBV5-6 | 11
ASSWIKSGASTDTQY | TRBV7-6 | 15
ASSQDAVDREETQY | TRBV4-1 | 14
ASMDLEGANTEAF | TRBV2 | 13
ATLSGANVLT | TRBV7-9 | 10
ATSGTGSYYEQY | TRBV6-6 | 12
ASWAGPGYEQY | TRBV27 | 11
ASSFGTGVEQY | TRBV12-3/TRBV12-4 | 11
ARSLDRYEQY | TRBV5-3 | 10
ASSARAGGTGDEQY | TRBV9 | 14
ASSERPWDTYYQSGGNTIY | TRBV6-5 | 19
ASSPGHFTDTQY | TRBV18 | 12
ASSIQGIYAYNEQF | TRBV19 | 14
ASSAPTGRYTEAF | TRBV6-1 | 13
SARDLGSGNQPQH | TRBV20-1 | 13
ASSLLQGFDYGYT | TRBV12-3/TRBV12-4 | 13
ASSLALTAGYT | TRBV12-3/TRBV12-4 | 11
SARNLGEQY | TRBV20-1 | 9
ASSLFGITDTQY | TRBV11-2 | 12
ATTGRGSNEQF | TRBV24-1 | 11
SASPESSPLH | TRBV20-1 | 10
ASGDRVPDTQY | TRBV12-5 | 11
SAKGQGAREQY | TRBV20-1 | 11
ASSLTASSYEQY | TRBV4-1 | 12